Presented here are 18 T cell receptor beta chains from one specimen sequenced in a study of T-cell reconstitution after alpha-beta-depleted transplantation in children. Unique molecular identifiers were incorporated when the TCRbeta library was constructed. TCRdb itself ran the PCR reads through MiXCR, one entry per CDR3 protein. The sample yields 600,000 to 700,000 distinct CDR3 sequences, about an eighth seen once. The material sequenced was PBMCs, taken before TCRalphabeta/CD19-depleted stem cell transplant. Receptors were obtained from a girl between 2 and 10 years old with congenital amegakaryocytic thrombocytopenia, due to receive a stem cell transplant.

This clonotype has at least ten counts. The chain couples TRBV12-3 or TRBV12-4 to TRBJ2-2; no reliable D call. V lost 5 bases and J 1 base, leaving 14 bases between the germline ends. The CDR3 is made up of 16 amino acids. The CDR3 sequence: CASSQDPLVNTGELFF. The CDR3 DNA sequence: TGTGCCAGCAGTCAGGACCCTCTGGTGAACACCGGGGAGCTGTTTTTT.

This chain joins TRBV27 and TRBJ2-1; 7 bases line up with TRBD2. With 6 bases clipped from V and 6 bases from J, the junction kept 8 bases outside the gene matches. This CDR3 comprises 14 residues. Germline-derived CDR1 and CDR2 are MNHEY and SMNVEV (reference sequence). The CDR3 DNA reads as TGTGCCAGCAGGACCCGGGACTACCTCAATGAGCAGTTCTTC. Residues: CASRTRDYLNEQFF.

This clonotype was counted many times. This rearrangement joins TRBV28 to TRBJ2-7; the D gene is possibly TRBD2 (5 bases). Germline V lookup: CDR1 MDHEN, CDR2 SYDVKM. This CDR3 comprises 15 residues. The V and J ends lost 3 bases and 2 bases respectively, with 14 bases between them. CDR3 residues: CASSFPGKGPYEQYF. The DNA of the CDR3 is TGTGCCAGCAGTTTCCCCGGGAAGGGCCCCTACGAGCAGTACTTC. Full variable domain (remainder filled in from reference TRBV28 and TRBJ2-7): DVKVTQSSRYLVKRTGEKVFLECVQDMDHENMFWYRQDPGLGLRLIYFSYDVKMKEKGDIPEGYSVSREKKERFSLILESASTNQTSMYLCASSFPGKGPYEQYFGPGTRLTVT.

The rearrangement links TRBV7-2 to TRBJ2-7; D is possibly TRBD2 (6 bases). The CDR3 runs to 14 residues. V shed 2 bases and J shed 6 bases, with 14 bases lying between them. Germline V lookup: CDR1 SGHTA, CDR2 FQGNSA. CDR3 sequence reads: CASSLHRLVTEQYF. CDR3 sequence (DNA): TGTGCCAGCAGCTTACACCGACTAGTCACCGAGCAGTACTTC.

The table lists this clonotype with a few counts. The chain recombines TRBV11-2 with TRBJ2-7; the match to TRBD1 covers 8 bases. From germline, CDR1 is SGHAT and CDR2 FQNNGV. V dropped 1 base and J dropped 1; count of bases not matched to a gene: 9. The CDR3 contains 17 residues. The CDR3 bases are TGTGCCAGCAGCTTAGGGCCGGGACAGGACCCTTCCTACGAGCAGTACTTC. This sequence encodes CASSLGPGQDPSYEQYF. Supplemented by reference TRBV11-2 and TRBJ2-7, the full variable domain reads EAGVAQSPRYKIIEKRQSVAFWCNPISGHATLYWYQQILGQGPKLLIQFQNNGVVDDSQLPKDRFSAERLKGVDSTLKIQPAKLEDSAVYLCASSLGPGQDPSYEQYFGPGTRLTVT.

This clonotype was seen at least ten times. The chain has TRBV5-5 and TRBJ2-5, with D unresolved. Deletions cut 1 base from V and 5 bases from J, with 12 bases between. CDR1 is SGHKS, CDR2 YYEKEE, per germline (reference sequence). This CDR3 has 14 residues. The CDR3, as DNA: TGTGCCAGCAGCTTGTACGGCAACGGGGAGACCCAGTACTTC. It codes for CASSLYGNGETQYF.

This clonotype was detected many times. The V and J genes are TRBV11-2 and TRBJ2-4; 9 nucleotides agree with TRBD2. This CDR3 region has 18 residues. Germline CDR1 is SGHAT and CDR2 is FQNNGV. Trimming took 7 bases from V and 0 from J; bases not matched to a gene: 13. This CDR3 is CASTVRTSVFIAKNIQYF. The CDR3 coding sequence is TGTGCCAGCACCGTAAGGACTAGCGTCTTTATAGCCAAAAACATTCAGTACTTC.

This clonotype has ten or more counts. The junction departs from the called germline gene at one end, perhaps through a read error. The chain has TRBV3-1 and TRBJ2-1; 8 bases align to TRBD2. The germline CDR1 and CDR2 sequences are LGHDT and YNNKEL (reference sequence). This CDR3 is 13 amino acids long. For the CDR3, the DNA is TGTGCCAGCAGCCAAGAATGGGGGACTAGGTCGATCTTC. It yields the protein CASSQEWGTRSIF.

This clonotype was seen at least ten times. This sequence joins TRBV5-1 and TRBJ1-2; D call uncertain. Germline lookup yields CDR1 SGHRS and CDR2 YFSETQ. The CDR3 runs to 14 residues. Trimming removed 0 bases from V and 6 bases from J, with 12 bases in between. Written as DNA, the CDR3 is TGCGCCAGCAGCTTGGCCCCCGGGGTTGATGGCTACACCTTC. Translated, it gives CASSLAPGVDGYTF.

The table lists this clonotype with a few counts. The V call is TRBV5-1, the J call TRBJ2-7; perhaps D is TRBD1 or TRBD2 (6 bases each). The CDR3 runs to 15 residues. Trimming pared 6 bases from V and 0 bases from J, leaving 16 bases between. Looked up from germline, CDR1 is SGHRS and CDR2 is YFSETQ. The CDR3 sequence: CASNTEGGGSYEQYF. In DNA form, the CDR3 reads TGCGCCAGCAACACAGAAGGGGGAGGCTCCTACGAGCAGTACTTC.

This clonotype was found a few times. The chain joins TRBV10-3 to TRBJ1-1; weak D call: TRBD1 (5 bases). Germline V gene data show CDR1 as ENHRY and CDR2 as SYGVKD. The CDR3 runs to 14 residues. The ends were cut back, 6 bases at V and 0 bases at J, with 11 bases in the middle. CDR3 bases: TGTGCCATCAGCCGGGACCGATTGAACACTGAAGCTTTCTTT. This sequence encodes CAISRDRLNTEAFF.

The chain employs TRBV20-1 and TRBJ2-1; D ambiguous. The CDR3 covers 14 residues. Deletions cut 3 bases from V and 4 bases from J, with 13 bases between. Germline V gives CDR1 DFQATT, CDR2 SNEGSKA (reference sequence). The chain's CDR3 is CSARAAPGYNEQFF. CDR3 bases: TGCAGTGCTAGGGCAGCCCCCGGGTACAATGAGCAGTTCTTC.

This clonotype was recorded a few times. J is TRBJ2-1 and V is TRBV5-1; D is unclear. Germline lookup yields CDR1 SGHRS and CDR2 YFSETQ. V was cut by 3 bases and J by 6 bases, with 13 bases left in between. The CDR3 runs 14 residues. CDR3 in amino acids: CASSSHQGTNEQFF. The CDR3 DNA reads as TGCGCCAGCAGCTCCCACCAAGGCACCAATGAGCAGTTCTTC.

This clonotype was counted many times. CDR3 loop: CASSFSRDTFYEQYF. Here the CDR3 DNA reads TGCGCCAGCAGCTTCTCTCGGGACACCTTCTACGAGCAGTACTTC. The chain employs TRBV5-1 and TRBJ2-7, with D tentatively TRBD1 (6 bases). Per the germline V gene, CDR1 is SGHRS and CDR2 is YFSETQ. The CDR3 consists of 15 residues. Trimming cost V 2 bases and J 3 bases, with 15 bases left between them. Based on the CDR3 plus reference TRBV5-1 and TRBJ2-7, the full variable domain is KAGVTQTPRYLIKTRGQQVTLSCSPISGHRSVSWYQQTPGQGLQFLFEYFSETQRNKGNFPGRFSGRQFSNSRSEMNVSTLELGDSALYLCASSFSRDTFYEQYFGPGTRLTVT.

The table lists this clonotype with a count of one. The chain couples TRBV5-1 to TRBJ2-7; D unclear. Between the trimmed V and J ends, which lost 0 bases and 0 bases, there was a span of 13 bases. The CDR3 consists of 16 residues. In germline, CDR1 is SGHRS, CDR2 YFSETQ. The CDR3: CASSLDQRTSSYEQYF. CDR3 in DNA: TGCGCCAGCAGCTTGGACCAGCGTACAAGCTCCTACGAGCAGTACTTC.

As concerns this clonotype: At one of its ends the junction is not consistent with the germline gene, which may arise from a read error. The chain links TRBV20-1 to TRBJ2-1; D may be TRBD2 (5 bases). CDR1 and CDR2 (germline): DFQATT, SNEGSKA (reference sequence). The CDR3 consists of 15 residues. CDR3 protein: CCARVALSSYNEQFF. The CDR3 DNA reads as TGCTGTGCTAGGGTAGCGCTTAGCTCCTACAATGAGCAGTTCTTC.

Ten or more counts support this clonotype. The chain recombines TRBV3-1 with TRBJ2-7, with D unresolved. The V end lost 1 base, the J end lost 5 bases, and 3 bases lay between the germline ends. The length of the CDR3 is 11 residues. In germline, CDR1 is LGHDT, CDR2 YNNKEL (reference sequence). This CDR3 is CASSQGDEQYF. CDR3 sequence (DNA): TGTGCCAGCAGCCAAGGGGACGAGCAGTACTTC.

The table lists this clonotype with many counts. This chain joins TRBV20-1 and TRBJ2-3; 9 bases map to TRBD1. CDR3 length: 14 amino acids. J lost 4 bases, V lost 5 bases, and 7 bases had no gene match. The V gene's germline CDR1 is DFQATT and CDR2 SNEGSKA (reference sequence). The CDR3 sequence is CSAPGQGNSDTQYF. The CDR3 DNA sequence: TGCAGTGCTCCGGGACAGGGCAATTCAGATACGCAGTATTTT.